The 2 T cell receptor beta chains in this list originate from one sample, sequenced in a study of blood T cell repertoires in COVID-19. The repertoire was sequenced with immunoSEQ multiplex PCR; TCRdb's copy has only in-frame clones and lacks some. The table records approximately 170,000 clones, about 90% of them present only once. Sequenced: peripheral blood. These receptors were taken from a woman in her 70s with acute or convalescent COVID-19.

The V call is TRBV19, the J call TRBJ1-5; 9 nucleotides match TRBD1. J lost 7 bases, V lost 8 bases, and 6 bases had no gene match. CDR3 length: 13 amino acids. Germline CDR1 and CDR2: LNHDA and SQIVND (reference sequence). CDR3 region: CASRDRAGQPQHF. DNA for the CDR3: TGTGCCAGTCGGGACAGGGCAGGCCAGCCCCAGCATTTT.

CDR3 sequence (DNA): TGTGCCAGCGGCGGCAAACAGGGGAAGAACTATGGCTACACCTTC. Its translation: CASGGKQGKNYGYTF. The chain combines TRBV7-6 with TRBJ1-2, with 7 bases fitting TRBD1. The CDR3 covers 15 residues. Germline CDR1 SGHVS, CDR2 FNYEAQ. The junction had 11 bases not matched to a gene; V was cut back by 8 bases and J by 2 bases.